Sequencing of this T cell receptor beta chain was carried out in a study of early T cells in non-severe SARS-CoV-2 infection. TCRdb reprocessed the 5' RACE reads via MiXCR and lists one record per CDR3 protein. The top ten clones hold 4.2% of a sample with 45,000 to 65,000 distinct CDR3 sequences, about 9.7% of them seen once. This clonotype appeared many times. What it recognizes is unknown. Study observations and caveats: Anti-spike CD8 responses were favored in VDJdb matching, and private and CD4 specificities were missed.

Germline-derived CDR1 and CDR2 are KGHDR and SFDVKD. This CDR3 has 17 residues. V lost 4 bases and J 0 bases, leaving 16 bases between the germline ends. The chain combines TRBV24-1 with TRBJ2-3; possibly TRBD1 for D (6 bases). The sequence came from an adult who was a healthcare worker with PCR-confirmed SARS-CoV-2 infection or an uninfected control (not recorded which). The sequenced material came from whole blood. CDR3 sequence: CATSEPTGMVSTDTQYF. The CDR3 coding sequence is TGTGCCACCAGTGAGCCCACAGGGATGGTGAGCACAGATACGCAGTATTTT.